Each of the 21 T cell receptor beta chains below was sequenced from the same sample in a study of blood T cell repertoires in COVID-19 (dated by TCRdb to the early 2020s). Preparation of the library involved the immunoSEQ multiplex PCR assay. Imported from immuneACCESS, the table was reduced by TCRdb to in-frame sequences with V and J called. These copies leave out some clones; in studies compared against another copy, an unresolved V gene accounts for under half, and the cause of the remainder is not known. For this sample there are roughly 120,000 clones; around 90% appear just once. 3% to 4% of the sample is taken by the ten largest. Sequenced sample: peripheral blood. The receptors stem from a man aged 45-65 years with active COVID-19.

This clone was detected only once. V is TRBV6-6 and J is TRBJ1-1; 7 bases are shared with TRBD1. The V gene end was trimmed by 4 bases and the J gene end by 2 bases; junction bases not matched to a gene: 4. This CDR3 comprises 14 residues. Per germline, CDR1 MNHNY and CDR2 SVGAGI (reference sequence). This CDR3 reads CASSFRTGNTEAFF. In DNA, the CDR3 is TGTGCCAGCAGTTTTAGGACAGGAAACACTGAAGCTTTCTTT.

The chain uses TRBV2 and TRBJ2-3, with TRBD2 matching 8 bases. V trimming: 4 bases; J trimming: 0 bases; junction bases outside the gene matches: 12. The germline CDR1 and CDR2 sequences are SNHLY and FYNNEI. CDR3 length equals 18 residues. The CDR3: CASSGLASSYSSTDTQYF. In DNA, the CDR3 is TGTGCCAGCAGTGGACTAGCGAGTTCCTATTCTAGCACAGATACGCAGTATTTT.

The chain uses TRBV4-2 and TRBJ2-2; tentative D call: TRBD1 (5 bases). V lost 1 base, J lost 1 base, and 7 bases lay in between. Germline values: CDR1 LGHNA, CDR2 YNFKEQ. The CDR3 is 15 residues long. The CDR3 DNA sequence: TGTGCCAGCAGCCAAGGACAGCAGAACACCGGGGAGCTGTTTTTT. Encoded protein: CASSQGQQNTGELFF.

For the CDR3, the DNA is TGCGCCAGCAGCTTGCGGGGTGGCGGGGGGGCCTTCTCAGATACGCAGTATTTT. Its translation is CASSLRGGGGAFSDTQYF. The genes are TRBV5-1 and TRBJ2-3, with 9 bases that match TRBD2. The CDR3 totals 18 residues. CDR1 is SGHRS and CDR2 is YFSETQ in the germline V gene. Trimming cost V 1 base and J 4 bases; bases outside gene matches: 13.

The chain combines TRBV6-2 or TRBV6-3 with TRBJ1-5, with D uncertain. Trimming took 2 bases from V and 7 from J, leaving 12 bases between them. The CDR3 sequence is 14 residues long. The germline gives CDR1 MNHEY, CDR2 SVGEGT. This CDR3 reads CASSYTAFRQPQHF. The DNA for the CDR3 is TGTGCCAGCAGTTACACAGCTTTTCGGCAGCCCCAGCATTTT.

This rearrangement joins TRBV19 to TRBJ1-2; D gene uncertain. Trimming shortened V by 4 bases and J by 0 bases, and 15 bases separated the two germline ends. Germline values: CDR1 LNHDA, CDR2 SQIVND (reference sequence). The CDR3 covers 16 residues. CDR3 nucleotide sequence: TGTGCCAGTAGTACATTCCCCACAGAAGCTAACTATGGCTACACCTTC. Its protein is CASSTFPTEANYGYTF. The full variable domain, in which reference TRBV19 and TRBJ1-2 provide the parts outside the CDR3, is DGGITQSPKYLFRKEGQNVTLSCEQNLNHDAMYWYRQDPGQGLRLIYYSQIVNDFQKGDIAEGYSVSREKKESFPLTVTSAQKNPTAFYLCASSTFPTEANYGYTFGSGTRLTVV.

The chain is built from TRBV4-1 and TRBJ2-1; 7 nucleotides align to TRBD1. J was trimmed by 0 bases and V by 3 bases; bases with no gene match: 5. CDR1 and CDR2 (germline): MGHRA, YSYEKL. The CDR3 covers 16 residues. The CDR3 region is CASSQDPGGSYNEQFF. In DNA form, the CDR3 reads TGCGCCAGCAGCCAGGATCCAGGGGGCTCCTACAATGAGCAGTTCTTC.

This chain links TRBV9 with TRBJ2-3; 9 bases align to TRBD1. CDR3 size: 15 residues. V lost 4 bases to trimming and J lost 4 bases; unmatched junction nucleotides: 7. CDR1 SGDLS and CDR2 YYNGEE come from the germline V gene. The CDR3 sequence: CASSLPTGGADTQYF. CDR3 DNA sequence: TGTGCCAGCAGCCTCCCGACAGGGGGAGCAGATACGCAGTATTTT.

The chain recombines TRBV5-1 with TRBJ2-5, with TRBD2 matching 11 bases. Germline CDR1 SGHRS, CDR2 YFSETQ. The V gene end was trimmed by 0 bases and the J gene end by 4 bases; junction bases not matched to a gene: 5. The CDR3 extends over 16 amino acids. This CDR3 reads CASSLATSGVGETQYF. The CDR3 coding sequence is TGCGCCAGCAGCTTGGCGACTAGCGGGGTTGGAGAGACCCAGTACTTC.

The CDR3: CASSQGRQVSYGYTF. For the CDR3, the DNA is TGTGCCAGCAGCCAAGGGAGACAGGTCTCCTATGGCTACACCTTC. This chain joins TRBV4-2 and TRBJ1-2, with D perhaps TRBD1 (6 bases). The CDR3 totals 15 residues. Germline CDR1 reads LGHNA; CDR2 reads YNFKEQ. Trimming shortened V by 1 base and J by 4 bases, and 13 bases separated the two germline ends.

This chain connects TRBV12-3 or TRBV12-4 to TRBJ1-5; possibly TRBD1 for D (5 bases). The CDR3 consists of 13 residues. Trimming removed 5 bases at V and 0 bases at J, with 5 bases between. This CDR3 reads CASSQGSNQPQHF. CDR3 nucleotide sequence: TGTGCCAGCAGTCAGGGTAGCAATCAGCCCCAGCATTTT.

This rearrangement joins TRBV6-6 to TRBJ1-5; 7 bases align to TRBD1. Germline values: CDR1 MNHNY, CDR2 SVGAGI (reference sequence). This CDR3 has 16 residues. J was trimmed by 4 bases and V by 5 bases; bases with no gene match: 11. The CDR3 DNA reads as TGTGCCAGCAGTCCACAAAACAGGGGTCAGAATCAGCCCCAGCATTTT. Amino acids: CASSPQNRGQNQPQHF.

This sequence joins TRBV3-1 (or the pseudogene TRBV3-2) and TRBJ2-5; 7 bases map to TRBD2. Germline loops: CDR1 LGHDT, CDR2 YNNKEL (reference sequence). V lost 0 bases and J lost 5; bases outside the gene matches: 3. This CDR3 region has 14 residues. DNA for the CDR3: TGTGCCAGCAGCCAAGAGGCGGGAGCGGAGACCCAGTACTTC. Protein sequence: CASSQEAGAETQYF.

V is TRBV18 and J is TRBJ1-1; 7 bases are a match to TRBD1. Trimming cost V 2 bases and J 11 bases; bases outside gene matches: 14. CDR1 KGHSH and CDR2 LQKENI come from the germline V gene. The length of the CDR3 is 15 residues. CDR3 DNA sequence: TGTGCCAGCTCACCATTGAGGGCGACAGGGCCGGGGGCTTTCTTT. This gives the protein CASSPLRATGPGAFF.

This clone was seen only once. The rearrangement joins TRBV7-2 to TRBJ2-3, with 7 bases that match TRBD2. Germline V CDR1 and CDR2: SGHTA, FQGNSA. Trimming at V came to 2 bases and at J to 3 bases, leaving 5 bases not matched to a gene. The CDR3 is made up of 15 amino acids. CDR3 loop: CASSLSTSKTDTQYF. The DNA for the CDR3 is TGTGCCAGCAGCTTATCGACTAGCAAGACAGATACGCAGTATTTT.

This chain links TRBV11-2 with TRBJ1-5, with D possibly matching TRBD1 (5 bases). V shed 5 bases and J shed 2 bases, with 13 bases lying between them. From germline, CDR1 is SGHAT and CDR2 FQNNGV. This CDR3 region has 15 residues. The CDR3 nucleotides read TGTGCCAGCAGCACCACAGGTAACGGCAATCAGCCCCAGCATTTT. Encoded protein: CASSTTGNGNQPQHF. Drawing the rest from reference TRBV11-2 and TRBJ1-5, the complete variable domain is EAGVAQSPRYKIIEKRQSVAFWCNPISGHATLYWYQQILGQGPKLLIQFQNNGVVDDSQLPKDRFSAERLKGVDSTLKIQPAKLEDSAVYLCASSTTGNGNQPQHFGDGTRLSIL.

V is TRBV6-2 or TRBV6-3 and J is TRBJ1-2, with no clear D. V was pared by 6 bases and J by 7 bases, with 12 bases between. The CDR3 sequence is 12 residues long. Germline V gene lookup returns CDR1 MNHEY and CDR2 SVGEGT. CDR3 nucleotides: TGTGCCAGCAGCTGGGCCGCGTTTGGCTACACCTTC. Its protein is CASSWAAFGYTF.

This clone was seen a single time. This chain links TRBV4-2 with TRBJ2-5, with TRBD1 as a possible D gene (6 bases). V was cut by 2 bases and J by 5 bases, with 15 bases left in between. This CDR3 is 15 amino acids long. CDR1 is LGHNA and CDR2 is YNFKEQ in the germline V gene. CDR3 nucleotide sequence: TGTGCCAGCAGCCAACCCGGGACAAGTGGGGAGACCCAGTACTTC. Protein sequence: CASSQPGTSGETQYF.

CDR3: CASSFGQGRGNEKLFF. The DNA for the CDR3 is TGCGCCAGCAGTTTTGGACAGGGGCGGGGTAATGAAAAACTGTTTTTT. This sequence joins TRBV5-1 and TRBJ1-4, with TRBD1 identical over 9 bases. V shed 5 bases, J shed 4 bases, and the junction held 9 bases outside the gene matches. This CDR3 has 16 amino acids. Germline CDR1 reads SGHRS; CDR2 reads YFSETQ. The variable domain in full, completed from reference TRBV5-1 and TRBJ1-4, reads KAGVTQTPRYLIKTRGQQVTLSCSPISGHRSVSWYQQTPGQGLQFLFEYFSETQRNKGNFPGRFSGRQFSNSRSEMNVSTLELGDSALYLCASSFGQGRGNEKLFFGSGTQLSVL.

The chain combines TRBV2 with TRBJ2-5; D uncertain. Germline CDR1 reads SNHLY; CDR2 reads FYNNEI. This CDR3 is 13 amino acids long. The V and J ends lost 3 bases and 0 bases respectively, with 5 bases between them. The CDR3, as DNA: TGTGCCAGCAGTGAGCGGTACCAAGAGACCCAGTACTTC. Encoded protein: CASSERYQETQYF.

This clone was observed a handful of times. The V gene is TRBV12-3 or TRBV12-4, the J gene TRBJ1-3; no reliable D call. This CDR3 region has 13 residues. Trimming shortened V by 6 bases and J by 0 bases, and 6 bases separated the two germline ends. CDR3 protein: CASRLISGNTIYF. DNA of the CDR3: TGTGCCAGCAGACTCATCTCTGGAAACACCATATATTTT.